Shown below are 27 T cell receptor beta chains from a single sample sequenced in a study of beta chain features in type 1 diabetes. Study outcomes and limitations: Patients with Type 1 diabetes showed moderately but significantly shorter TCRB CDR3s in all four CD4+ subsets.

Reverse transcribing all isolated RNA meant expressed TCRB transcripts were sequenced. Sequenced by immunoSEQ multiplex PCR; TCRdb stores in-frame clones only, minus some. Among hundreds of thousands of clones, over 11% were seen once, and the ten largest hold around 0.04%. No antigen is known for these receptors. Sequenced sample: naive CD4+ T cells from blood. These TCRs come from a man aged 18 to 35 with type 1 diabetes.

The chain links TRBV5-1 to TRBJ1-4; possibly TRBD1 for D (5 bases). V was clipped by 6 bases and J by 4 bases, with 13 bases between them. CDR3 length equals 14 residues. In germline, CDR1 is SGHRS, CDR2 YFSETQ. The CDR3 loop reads CASTGTSGNEKLFF. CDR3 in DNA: TGCGCCAGCACCGGGACTAGTGGTAATGAAAAACTGTTTTTT.

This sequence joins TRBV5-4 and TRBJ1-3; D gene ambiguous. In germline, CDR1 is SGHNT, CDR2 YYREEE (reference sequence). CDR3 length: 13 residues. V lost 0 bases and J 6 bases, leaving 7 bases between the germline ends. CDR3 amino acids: CASSLGRPNTIYF. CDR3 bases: TGTGCCAGCAGCTTGGGACGGCCAAACACCATATATTTT.

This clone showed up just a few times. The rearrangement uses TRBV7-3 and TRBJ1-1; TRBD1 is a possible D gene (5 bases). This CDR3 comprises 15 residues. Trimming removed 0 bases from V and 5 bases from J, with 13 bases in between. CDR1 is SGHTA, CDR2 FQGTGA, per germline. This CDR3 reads CASSLTGQGRTEAFF. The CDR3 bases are TGTGCCAGCAGCTTAACGGGGCAGGGTAGGACTGAAGCTTTCTTT.

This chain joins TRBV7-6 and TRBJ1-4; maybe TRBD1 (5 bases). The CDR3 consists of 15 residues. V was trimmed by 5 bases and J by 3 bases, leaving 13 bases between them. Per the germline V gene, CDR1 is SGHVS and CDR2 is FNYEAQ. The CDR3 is CASSPGLQANEKLFF. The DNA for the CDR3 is TGTGCCAGCAGCCCCGGACTACAGGCTAATGAAAAACTGTTTTTT.

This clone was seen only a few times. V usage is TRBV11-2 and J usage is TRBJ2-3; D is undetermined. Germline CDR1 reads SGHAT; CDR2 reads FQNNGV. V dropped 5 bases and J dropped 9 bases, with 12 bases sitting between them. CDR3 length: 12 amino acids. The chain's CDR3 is CASSRDSTTQYF. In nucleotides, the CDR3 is TGTGCCAGCAGCCGAGACTCCACCACGCAGTATTTT.

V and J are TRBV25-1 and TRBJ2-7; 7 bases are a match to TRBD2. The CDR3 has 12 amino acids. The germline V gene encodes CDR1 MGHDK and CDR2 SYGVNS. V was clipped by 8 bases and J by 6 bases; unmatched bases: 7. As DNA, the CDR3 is TGTGCCAGCGCGGGGGTCTTGGGCGAGCAGTACTTC. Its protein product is CASAGVLGEQYF.

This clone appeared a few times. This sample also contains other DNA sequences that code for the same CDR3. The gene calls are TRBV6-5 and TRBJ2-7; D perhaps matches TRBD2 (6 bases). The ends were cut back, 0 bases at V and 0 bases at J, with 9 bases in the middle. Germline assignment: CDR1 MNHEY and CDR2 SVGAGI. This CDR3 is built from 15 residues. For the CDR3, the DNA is TGTGCCAGCAGTTACTCCGGGGGTGGCTCCTACGAGCAGTACTTC. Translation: CASSYSGGGSYEQYF.

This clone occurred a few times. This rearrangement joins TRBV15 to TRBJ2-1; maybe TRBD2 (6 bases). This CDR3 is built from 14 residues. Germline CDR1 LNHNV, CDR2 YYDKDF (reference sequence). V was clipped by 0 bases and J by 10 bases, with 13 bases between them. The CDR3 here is CATSRDLRGHEQFF. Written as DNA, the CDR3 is TGTGCCACCAGCAGAGATCTGCGGGGCCACGAGCAGTTCTTC.

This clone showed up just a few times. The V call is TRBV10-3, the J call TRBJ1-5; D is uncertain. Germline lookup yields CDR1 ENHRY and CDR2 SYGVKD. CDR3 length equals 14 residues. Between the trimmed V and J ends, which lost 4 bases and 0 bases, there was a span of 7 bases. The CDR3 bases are TGTGCCATCAGTGGGACGTCTAGCAATCAGCCCCAGCATTTT. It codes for CAISGTSSNQPQHF.

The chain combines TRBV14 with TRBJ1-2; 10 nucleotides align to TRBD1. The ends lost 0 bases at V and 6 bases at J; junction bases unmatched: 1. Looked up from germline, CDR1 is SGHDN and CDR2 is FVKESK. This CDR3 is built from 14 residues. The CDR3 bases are TGTGCCAGCAGCCAAGACGGGACAGGGGATGGCTACACCTTC. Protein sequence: CASSQDGTGDGYTF.

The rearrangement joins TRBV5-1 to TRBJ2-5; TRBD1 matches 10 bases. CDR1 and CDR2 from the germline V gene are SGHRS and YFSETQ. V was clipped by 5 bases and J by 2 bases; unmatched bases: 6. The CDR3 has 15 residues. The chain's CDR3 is CASRAMGQGQETQYF. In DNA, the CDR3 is TGCGCCAGCAGAGCCATGGGACAGGGGCAAGAGACCCAGTACTTC. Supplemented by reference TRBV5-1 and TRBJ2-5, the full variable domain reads KAGVTQTPRYLIKTRGQQVTLSCSPISGHRSVSWYQQTPGQGLQFLFEYFSETQRNKGNFPGRFSGRQFSNSRSEMNVSTLELGDSALYLCASRAMGQGQETQYFGPGTRLLVL.

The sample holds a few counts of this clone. CDR3: CASSLAGTSGRNEQFF. Here the CDR3 DNA reads TGCGCCAGCAGCTTGGCCGGGACTAGCGGGAGGAATGAGCAGTTCTTC. This sequence joins TRBV5-1 and TRBJ2-1; 15 bases match TRBD2. Looked up from germline, CDR1 is SGHRS and CDR2 is YFSETQ. The CDR3 spans 16 residues. The junction had 2 bases not matched to a gene; V was cut back by 0 bases and J by 7 bases.

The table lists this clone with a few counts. DNA for the CDR3: TGTGCCATCAGTGGTAGTTTGGAGCGGGGTAGCACAGATACGCAGTATTTT. Protein: CAISGSLERGSTDTQYF. The V call is TRBV10-3, the J call TRBJ2-3, with 7 bases that match TRBD2. Germline CDR1 and CDR2: ENHRY and SYGVKD. The CDR3 sequence is 17 residues long. The J segment lost 0 bases and the V segment lost 4 bases, leaving 10 bases of the junction unmatched.

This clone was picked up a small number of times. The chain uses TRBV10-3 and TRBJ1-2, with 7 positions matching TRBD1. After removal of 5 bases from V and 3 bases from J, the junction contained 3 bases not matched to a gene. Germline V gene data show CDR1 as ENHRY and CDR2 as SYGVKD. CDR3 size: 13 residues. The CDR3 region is CAISKGADYGYTF. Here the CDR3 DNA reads TGTGCCATCAGTAAGGGGGCAGACTATGGCTACACCTTC.

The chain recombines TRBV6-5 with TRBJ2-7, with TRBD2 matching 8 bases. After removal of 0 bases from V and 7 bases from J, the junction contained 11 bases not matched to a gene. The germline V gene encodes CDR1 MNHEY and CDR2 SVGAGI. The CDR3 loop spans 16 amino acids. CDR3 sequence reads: CASSYSGTGGPMEQYF. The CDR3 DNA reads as TGTGCCAGCAGTTACTCGGGGACGGGAGGGCCTATGGAGCAGTACTTC.

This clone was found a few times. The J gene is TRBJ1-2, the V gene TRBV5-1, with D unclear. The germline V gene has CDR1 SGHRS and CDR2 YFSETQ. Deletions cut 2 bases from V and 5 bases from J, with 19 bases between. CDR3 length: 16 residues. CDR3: CASSLTTRGNFYGYTF. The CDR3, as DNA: TGCGCCAGCAGCTTAACCACCCGAGGGAACTTTTATGGCTACACCTTC.

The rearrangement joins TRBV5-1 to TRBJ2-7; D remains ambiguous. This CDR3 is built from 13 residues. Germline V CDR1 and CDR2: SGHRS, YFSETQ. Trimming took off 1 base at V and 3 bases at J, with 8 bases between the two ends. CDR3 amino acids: CASSLTAFYEQYF. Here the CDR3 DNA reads TGCGCCAGCAGCTTGACAGCCTTCTACGAGCAGTACTTC.

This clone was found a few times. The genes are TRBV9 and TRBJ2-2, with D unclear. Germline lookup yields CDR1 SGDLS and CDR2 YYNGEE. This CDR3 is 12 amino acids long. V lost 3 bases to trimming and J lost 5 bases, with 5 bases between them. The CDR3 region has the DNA TGTGCCAGCAGCGCCGATACCGGGGAGCTGTTTTTT. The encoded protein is CASSADTGELFF.

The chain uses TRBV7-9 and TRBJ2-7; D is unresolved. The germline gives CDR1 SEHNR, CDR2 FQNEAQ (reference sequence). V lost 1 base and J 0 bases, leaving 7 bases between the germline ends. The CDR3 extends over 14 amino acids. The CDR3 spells CASSLEQYSYEQYF. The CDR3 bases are TGTGCCAGCAGCTTAGAACAGTACTCCTACGAGCAGTACTTC.

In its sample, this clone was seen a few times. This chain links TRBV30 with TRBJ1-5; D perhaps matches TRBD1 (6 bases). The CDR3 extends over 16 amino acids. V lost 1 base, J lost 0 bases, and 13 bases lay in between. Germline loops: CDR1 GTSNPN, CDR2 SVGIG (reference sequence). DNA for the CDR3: TGTGCCTGGAGTGACTACGGACAGTATAGCAATCAGCCCCAGCATTTT. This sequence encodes CAWSDYGQYSNQPQHF.

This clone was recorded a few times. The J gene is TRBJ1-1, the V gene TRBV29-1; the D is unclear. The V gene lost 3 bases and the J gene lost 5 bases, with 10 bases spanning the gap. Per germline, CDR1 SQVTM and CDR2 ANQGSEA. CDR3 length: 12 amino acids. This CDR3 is CSVDPGWTEAFF. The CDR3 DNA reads TGCAGCGTTGATCCGGGGTGGACTGAAGCTTTCTTT. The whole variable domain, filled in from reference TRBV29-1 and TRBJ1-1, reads SAVISQKPSRDICQRGTSLTIQCQVDSQVTMMFWYRQQPGQSLTLIATANQGSEATYESGFVIDKFPISRPNLTFSTLTVSNMSPEDSSIYLCSVDPGWTEAFFGQGTRLTVV.

In DNA, the CDR3 is TGCGCCAGCAGCCAAGCGGCGAGGGGGCGAAATGAAAAACTGTTTTTT. Translating gives CASSQAARGRNEKLFF. This chain joins TRBV4-1 and TRBJ1-4, with 7 bases identical to TRBD1. V trimming: 1 base; J trimming: 5 bases; junction bases outside the gene matches: 7. Germline values: CDR1 MGHRA, CDR2 YSYEKL. This CDR3 spans 16 amino acids.

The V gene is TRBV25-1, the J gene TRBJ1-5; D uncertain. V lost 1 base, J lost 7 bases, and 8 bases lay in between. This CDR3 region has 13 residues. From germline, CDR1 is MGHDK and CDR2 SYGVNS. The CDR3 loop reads CASSESAGQPQHF. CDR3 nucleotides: TGTGCCAGCAGTGAATCGGCCGGGCAGCCCCAGCATTTT.

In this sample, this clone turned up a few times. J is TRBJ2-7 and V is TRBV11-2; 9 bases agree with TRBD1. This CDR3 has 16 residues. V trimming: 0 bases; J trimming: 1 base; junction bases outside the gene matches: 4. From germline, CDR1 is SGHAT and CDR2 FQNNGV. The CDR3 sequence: CASSLEPGQGSYEQYF. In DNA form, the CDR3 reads TGTGCCAGCAGCTTAGAACCGGGACAGGGATCCTACGAGCAGTACTTC.

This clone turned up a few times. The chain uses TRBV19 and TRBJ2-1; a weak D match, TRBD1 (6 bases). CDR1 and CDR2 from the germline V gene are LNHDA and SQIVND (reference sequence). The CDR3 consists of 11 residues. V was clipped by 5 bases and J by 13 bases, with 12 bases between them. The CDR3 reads CASSSRGLQFF. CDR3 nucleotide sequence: TGTGCCAGTAGTTCCAGGGGCCTTCAGTTCTTC.

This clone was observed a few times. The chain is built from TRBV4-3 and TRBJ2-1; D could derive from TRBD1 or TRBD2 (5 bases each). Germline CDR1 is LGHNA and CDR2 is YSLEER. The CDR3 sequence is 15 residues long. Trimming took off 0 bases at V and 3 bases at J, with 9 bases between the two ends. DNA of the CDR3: TGCGCCAGCAGCCAAGATCGGGGCAGCTACAATGAGCAGTTCTTC. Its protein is CASSQDRGSYNEQFF.

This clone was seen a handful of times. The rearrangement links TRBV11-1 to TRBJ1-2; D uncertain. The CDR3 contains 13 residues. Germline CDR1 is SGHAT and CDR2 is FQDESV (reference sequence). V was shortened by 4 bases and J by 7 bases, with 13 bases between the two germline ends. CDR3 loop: CASSSMLMGGYTF. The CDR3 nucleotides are TGTGCCAGCAGCTCAATGTTAATGGGTGGCTACACCTTC.